A selection of T cell receptor beta chains follows, all from one sample in a study of T cell responses to AZD1222 COVID-19 vaccine. Libraries were prepared by immunoSEQ multiplex PCR; TCRdb keeps only in-frame clonotypes and omits some of them. Among about 130,000 clones listed, roughly nine tenths were seen once. The sample was peripheral blood, taken 28 days after the second AZD1222 dose. The receptors derive from an adult who received the AZD1222 COVID-19 vaccine. Both conserved end residues are part of each CDR3. A D gene is named only where the DNA matches it firmly. Expanded clones are given a class, and other clones once, few, many or no size at all.

TRBV5-6,TRBJ2-1,-,-,TGTGCCAGCAGCTTCCAGGGGTTCGATGAGCAGTTCTTC,CASSFQGFDEQFF
TRBV28,TRBJ1-3,-,-,TGTGCCAGCAGTTTGGAAATAGGTGGAAACACCATATATTTT,CASSLEIGGNTIYF
TRBV4-2,TRBJ1-6,-,-,TGTGCCAGCAGCCAAGATCCCTGGAGCTCCTATAATTCACCCCTCCACTTT,CASSQDPWSSYNSPLHF
TRBV30,TRBJ2-1,-,-,TGTGCCTGGACTCGTAGCTCCTACAATGAGCAGTTCTTC,CAWTRSSYNEQFF
TRBV7-9,TRBJ2-1,TRBD2,-,TGTGCCAGCAGCCCGGGAGGAGGCAGCTCCTACAATGAGCAGTTCTTC,CASSPGGGSSYNEQFF
TRBV6-5,TRBJ1-1,TRBD1,once,TGTGCCAGCAGGGAGGGACAGTTGATGAACACTGAAGCTTTCTTT,CASREGQLMNTEAFF
TRBV6-5,TRBJ2-1,-,-,TGTGCCAGCAGCCCCATGGCGTCCTACAATGAGCAGTTCTTC,CASSPMASYNEQFF
TRBV5-1,TRBJ1-2,-,-,TGCGCCAGCAGCCAACAAGAGCGAGATGGCTACACCTTC,CASSQQERDGYTF
TRBV9,TRBJ1-4,TRBD1,-,TGTGCCAGCAGCGCCCACAGGGGACGCAGCCGTTTT,CASSAHRGRSRF
TRBV7-9,TRBJ1-2,-,-,TGTGCCAGCAGCTTAACCGGGGCAGCCGGGACCTTC,CASSLTGAAGTF
TRBV12-3/TRBV12-4,TRBJ1-2,-,-,TGTGCCAGCAGTTTAAAGAACTATGGCTACACCTTC,CASSLKNYGYTF
TRBV11-2,TRBJ2-2,-,-,TGTGCCAGCAGCCATACAGGGTCCGTTGGTCCCGGGGAGCTGTTTTTT,CASSHTGSVGPGELFF
TRBV14,TRBJ2-1,-,-,TGTGCCAGCAGCCATGGGTCCTACAATGAGCAGTTCTTC,CASSHGSYNEQFF
TRBV6-5,TRBJ2-3,TRBD1,-,TGTGCCACCAGACAGGGGGGCACAGATACGCAGTATTTT,CATRQGGTDTQYF
TRBV4-2,TRBJ2-7,-,-,TGTGCCAGCAGCCAAGAGGGAAGAGACAACTACGAGCAGTACTTC,CASSQEGRDNYEQYF
TRBV19,TRBJ2-2,TRBD1,-,TGTGCCAGTAGTACAACAGGGGGCGGGGAGCTGTTTTTT,CASSTTGGGELFF
TRBV9,TRBJ1-1,-,-,TGTGCCAGCAGCTCCACGACAGGCGCGGGCACTGAAGCTTTCTTT,CASSSTTGAGTEAFF
TRBV19,TRBJ2-5,TRBD1,-,TGTGCCAGTAGTATAGTAGGGGGCCCCAGGACCCAGTACTTC,CASSIVGGPRTQYF
TRBV6-5,TRBJ1-4,-,few,TGTGCCAGCAGCCCCTTATGGGGGGCTGGGGAAAAACTGTTTTTT,CASSPLWGAGEKLFF
TRBV7-8,TRBJ1-1,TRBD1,-,TGTGCCAGCAGCTCCCCCTACGCAGATGACAGGGGAGACACTGAAGCTTTCTTT,CASSSPYADDRGDTEAFF
TRBV7-9,TRBJ2-7,TRBD1,-,TGTGCCAGCAGCTACGCAGGGACAGGGGGCCCAAACGAGCAGTACTTC,CASSYAGTGGPNEQYF
TRBV6-6,TRBJ1-4,-,-,TGTGCCAGCACCAGGACGCCTGCTGAAAAACTGTTTTTT,CASTRTPAEKLFF
TRBV5-4,TRBJ2-7,-,-,TGTGCCAGCAGCTTGAGCCAGAACTCCTACGAGCAGTACTTC,CASSLSQNSYEQYF
TRBV24-1,TRBJ2-1,-,-,TGTGCCACCAGTGATCCCCGGGTCTCCTACAATGAGCAGTTCTTC,CATSDPRVSYNEQFF
TRBV3-1/TRBV3-2,TRBJ2-7,-,once,TGTGCCAGCAGCGCTCGGGGAACTCCCGCCTACGAGCAGTACTTC,CASSARGTPAYEQYF
TRBV27,TRBJ2-6,TRBD1,once,TGTGCCAGCAGTTTAATAGTGGGACAGGGGATCCCTGGGGCCAACGTCCTGACTTTC,CASSLIVGQGIPGANVLTF
TRBV5-1,TRBJ2-3,-,-,TGCGCCAGCAGCCCGCCGACTAGTTACACAGATACGCAGTATTTT,CASSPPTSYTDTQYF